This TCR beta chain was found in a study of blood T cell repertoires in COVID-19 (dated by TCRdb to the early 2020s). Context from the whole study: Collaborator samples came from the United States, Italy and Spain and covered acute and convalescent phases of COVID-19. A de-identified subject ID, COVID-19 status, age in years and sex were almost always included in the sample metadata. Where available, HLA class I and class II types were obtained from metadata supplied by the sample provider rather than from assay-based typing. The material from the prospective study consisted of cDNA or gDNA derived from T cells, B-cell-depleted T cells, or PBMCs. The samples were drawn from two sources: the first 160 participants of the ongoing ImmuneRACE study, and 1,254 subjects contributed by 6 global collaborators. A freely available public database, intended as a resource for researchers studying the immune response to SARS-CoV-2, is where the repertoires were released. The dataset comprised deeply sampled blood TCRbeta repertoires from subjects exposed to, actively infected with, or recovered from COVID-19.

The immunoSEQ Assay, a bias-controlled multiplex PCR, was used to amplify TCRbeta CDR3 regions from genomic DNA. For the original study's pipeline: The number of nucleated cells in each sample was estimated by amplification of reference gene primers within the assay. Sequence reads were collapsed and filtered to measure the absolute abundance of every unique TCRbeta CDR3 rearrangement. Productive Simpson clonality was computed per sample as the square root of Simpson's diversity index over productive rearrangements. TCRdb provides this immuneACCESS table in a form limited to in-frame rearrangements. Some clones are lacking; in checked studies, under half of them reflect an unresolved V gene, and why the rest are absent is not known. That table furnishes V, J and clone size, whereas the DNA furnished D and trimming. The sample table lists 200,000 or so clones, roughly four fifths of them with a count of one. The ten top clones hold over 5% of the sample.

Whole blood was collected in K2EDTA tubes by collaborating institutions according to the institutions' own protocols. For TCRbeta analysis, collaborators shipped samples as frozen whole blood, isolated PBMCs, or DNA extracted from either of those sample types. Based on the germline V gene (reference sequence), the CDR1 and CDR2 sequences are LGHDT and YNNKEL. Deletion took 1 base off V and 9 bases off J, with a span of 10 bases between the germline ends. Spanning cysteine to phenylalanine, the CDR3 consists of 13 amino acids. The retained sequence is limited to the CDR3, 39 bases, with the frame set at the first base. Overall study results and their limits: The amount of clinical and demographic metadata varied by source and participant and was provided uncurated.

About this clone: The antigen it recognizes is unknown. Base qualities are not provided; no much larger clone lies one nucleotide away.

Sequencing was carried out using peripheral blood. The sequence joins TRBV3-1 (or the pseudogene TRBV3-2) to TRBJ1-3; the D segment could be TRBD1, given 5 matching bases. The clonotype originates from a woman aged 25 to 39 with acute or convalescent COVID-19. The DNA is as follows: TGTGCCAGCAGCCAAGGGACACGGTCCACCATATATTTT. This codes for CASSQGTRSTIYF.